This T cell receptor (beta chain) was captured by sequencing in a study of shared clonotypes between healthy human individuals. The data were produced by immunoSEQ multiplex PCR, yet TCRdb's version contains in-frame clones alone and is incomplete. This table holds about 2.1 million clones, roughly 93% found once. Losses at the gene ends were 0 bases for V and 1 base for J; bases not matched to a gene: 5. Germline-derived CDR1 and CDR2 are MNHNY and SVGAGI (reference sequence). The CDR3 contains 16 residues. CD45RO-negative, CCR7-positively selected cells formed the naive CD8 fraction, excluding terminally differentiated effector memory CD45RA+ cells.

This clonotype was obtained from a man between 18 and 29 years old in good health. Some clones in this sample may be carry-over from other donors' samples. The J gene is TRBJ2-7, the V gene TRBV6-6, with 8 bases identical to TRBD1. Material: naive CD8+ T cells from PBMCs. The CDR3 DNA is TGTGCCAGCAGTTACTCATTTCAGGGGGCATCCTACGAGCAGTACTTC. Protein sequence: CASSYSFQGASYEQYF.